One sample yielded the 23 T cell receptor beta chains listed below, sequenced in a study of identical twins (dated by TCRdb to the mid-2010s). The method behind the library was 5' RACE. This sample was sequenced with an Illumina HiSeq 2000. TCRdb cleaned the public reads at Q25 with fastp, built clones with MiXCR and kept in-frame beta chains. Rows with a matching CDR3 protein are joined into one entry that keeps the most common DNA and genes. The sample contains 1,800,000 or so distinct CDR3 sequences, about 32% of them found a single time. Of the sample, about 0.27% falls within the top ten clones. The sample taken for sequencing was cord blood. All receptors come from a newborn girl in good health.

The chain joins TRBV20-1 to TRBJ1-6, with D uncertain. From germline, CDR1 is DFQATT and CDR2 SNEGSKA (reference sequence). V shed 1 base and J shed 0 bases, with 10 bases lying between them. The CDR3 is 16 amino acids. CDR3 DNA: TGCAGTGCTAGAGGGGGATCGGGCTCCTATAATTCACCCCTCCACTTT. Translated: CSARGGSGSYNSPLHF.

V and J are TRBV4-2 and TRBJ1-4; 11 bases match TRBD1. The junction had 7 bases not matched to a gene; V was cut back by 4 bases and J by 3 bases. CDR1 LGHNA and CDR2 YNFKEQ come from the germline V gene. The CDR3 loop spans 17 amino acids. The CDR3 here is CASSLGQGARANEKLFF. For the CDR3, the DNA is TGTGCCAGCAGCCTCGGACAGGGGGCAAGAGCTAATGAAAAACTGTTTTTT.

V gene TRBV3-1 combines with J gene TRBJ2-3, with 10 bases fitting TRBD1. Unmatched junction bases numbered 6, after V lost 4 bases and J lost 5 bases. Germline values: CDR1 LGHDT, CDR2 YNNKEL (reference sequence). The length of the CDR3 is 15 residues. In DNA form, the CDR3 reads TGTGCCAGCAGCCTACGGACAGGGGGGAGAGATACGCAGTATTTT. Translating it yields CASSLRTGGRDTQYF.

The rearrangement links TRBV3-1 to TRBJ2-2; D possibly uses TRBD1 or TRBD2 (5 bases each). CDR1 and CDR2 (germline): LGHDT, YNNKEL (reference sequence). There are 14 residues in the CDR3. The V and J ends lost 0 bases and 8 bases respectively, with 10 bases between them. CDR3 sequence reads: CASSQESGGGELFF. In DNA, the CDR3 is TGTGCCAGCAGCCAAGAAAGTGGGGGAGGGGAGCTGTTTTTT.

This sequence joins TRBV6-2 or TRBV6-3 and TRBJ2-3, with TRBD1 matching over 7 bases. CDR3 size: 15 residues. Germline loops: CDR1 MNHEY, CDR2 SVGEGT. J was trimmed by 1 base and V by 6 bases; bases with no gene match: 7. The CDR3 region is CASRTGQWGTDTQYF. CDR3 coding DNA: TGTGCCAGCAGGACGGGACAGTGGGGCACAGATACGCAGTATTTT.

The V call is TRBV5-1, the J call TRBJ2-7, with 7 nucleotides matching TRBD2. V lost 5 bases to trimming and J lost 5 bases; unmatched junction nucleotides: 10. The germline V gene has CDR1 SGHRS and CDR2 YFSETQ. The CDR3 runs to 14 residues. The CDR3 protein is CASRPLASFDEQYF. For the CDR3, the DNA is TGCGCCAGCAGGCCACTAGCGAGTTTTGACGAGCAGTACTTC.

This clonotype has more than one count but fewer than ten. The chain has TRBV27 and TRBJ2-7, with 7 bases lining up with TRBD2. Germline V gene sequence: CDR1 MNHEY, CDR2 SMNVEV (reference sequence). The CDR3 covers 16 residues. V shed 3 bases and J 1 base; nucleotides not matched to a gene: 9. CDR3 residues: CASSFGGTTYSYEQYF. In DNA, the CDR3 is TGTGCCAGCAGTTTCGGTGGGACTACCTATTCCTACGAGCAGTACTTC.

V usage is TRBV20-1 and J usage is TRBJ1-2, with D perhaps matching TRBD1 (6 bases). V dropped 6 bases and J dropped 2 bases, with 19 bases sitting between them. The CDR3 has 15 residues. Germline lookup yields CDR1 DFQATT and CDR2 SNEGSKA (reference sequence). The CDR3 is CSALARDRQNYGYTF. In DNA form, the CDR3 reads TGCAGTGCCCTAGCCCGCGACAGGCAAAACTATGGCTACACCTTC.

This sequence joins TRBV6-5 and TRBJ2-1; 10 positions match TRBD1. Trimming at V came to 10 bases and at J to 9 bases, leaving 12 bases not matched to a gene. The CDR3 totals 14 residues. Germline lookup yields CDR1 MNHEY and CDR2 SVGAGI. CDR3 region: CAIRGTGEESEQFF. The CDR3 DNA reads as TGTGCCATCAGAGGGACAGGGGAGGAAAGTGAGCAGTTCTTC.

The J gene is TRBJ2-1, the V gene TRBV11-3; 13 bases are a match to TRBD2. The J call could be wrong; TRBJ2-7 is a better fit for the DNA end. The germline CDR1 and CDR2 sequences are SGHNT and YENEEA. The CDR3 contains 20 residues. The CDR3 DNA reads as TGTGCCAGCAGCCCGCACAGGGAACTAGCGGGAGGGAGTACGTACAATGAGCAGTACTTC. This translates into CASSPHRELAGGSTYNEQYF.

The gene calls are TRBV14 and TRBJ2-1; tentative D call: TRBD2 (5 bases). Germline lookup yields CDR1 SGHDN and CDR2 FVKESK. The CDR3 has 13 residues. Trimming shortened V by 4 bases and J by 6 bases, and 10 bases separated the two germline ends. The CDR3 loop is CASSPMGVNEQFF. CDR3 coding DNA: TGTGCCAGCAGCCCGATGGGAGTCAATGAGCAGTTCTTC.

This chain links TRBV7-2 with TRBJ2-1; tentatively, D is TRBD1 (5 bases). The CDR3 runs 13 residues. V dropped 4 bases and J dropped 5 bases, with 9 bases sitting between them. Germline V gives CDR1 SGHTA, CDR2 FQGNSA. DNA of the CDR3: TGTGCCAGCAGCTGGGGCCGAGACAATGAGCAGTTCTTC. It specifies CASSWGRDNEQFF.

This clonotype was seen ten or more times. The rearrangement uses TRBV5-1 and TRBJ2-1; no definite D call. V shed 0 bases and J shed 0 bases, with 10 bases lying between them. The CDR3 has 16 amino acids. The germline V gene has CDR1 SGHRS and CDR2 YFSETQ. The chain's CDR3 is CASSLAARSSYNEQFF. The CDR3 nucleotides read TGCGCCAGCAGCTTGGCGGCGAGAAGCTCCTACAATGAGCAGTTCTTC.

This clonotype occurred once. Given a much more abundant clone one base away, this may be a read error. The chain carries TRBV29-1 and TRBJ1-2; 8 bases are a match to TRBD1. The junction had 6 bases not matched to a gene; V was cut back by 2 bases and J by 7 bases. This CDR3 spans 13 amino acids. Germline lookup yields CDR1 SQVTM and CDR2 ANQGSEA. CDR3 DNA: TGCAGCGTTGAAAGGGCAGGGGGCTTTGGCTACACCTTC. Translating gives CSVERAGGFGYTF.

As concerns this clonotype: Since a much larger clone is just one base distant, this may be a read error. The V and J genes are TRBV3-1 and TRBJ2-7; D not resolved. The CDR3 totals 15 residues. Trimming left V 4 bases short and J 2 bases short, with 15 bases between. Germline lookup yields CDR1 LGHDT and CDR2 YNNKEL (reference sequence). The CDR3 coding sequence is TGTGCCAGCAGCCGAGGTCCTAGTGTCACCTACGAGCAGTACTTC. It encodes CASSRGPSVTYEQYF.

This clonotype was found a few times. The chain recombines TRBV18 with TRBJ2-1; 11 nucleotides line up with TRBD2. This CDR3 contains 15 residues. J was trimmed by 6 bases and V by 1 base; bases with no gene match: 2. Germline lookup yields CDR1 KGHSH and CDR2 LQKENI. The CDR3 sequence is CASSPLGLAGNEQFF. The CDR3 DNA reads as TGTGCCAGCTCACCACTCGGACTAGCGGGCAATGAGCAGTTCTTC.

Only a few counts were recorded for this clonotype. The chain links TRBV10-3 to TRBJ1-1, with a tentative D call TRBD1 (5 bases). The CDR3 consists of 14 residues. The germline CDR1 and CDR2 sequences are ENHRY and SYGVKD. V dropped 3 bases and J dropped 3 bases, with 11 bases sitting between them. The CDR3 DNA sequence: TGTGCCATCAGTGACGGGGTAGGGGACACTGAAGCTTTCTTT. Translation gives CAISDGVGDTEAFF.

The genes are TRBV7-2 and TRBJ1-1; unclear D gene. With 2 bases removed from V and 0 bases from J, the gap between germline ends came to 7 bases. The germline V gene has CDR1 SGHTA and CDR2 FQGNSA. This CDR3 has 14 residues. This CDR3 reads CASSLQRMNTEAFF. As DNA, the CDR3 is TGTGCCAGCAGCTTACAGCGTATGAACACTGAAGCTTTCTTT.

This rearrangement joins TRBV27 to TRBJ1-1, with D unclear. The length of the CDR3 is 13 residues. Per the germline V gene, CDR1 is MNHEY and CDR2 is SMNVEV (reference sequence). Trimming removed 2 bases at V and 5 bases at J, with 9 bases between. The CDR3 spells CASSLERETEAFF. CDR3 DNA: TGTGCCAGCAGTTTAGAGAGGGAGACTGAAGCTTTCTTT.

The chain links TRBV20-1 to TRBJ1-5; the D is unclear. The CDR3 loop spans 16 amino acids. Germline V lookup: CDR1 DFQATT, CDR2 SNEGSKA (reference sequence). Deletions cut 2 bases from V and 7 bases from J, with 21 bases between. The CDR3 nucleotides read TGCAGTGCTAGACTGTTTGACACGGCCAGGCACCAGCCCCAGCATTTT. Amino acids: CSARLFDTARHQPQHF.

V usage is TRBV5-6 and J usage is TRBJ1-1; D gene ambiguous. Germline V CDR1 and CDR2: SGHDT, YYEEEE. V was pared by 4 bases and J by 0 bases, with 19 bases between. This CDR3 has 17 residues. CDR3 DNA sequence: TGTGCCAGCAGCGGTTCTCAGAGCCCAACTCTGAACACTGAAGCTTTCTTT. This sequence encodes CASSGSQSPTLNTEAFF. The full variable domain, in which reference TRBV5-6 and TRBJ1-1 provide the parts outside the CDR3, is DAGVTQSPTHLIKTRGQQVTLRCSPKSGHDTVSWYQQALGQGPQFIFQYYEEEERQRGNFPDRFSGHQFPNYSSELNVNALLLGDSALYLCASSGSQSPTLNTEAFFGQGTRLTVV.

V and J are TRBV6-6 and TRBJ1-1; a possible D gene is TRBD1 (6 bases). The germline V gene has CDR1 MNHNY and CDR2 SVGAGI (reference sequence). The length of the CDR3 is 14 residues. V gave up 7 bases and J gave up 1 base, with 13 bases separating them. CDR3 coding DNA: TGTGCCAGCACTCGACAGGTCAAGAACACTGAAGCTTTCTTT. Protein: CASTRQVKNTEAFF.

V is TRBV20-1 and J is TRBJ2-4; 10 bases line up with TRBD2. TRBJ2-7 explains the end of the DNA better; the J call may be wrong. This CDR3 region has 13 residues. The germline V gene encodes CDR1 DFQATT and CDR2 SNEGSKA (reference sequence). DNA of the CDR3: TGCAGTGCTAGACTAGCGGGAGTCTGCGAGCAGTACTTC. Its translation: CSARLAGVCEQYF.